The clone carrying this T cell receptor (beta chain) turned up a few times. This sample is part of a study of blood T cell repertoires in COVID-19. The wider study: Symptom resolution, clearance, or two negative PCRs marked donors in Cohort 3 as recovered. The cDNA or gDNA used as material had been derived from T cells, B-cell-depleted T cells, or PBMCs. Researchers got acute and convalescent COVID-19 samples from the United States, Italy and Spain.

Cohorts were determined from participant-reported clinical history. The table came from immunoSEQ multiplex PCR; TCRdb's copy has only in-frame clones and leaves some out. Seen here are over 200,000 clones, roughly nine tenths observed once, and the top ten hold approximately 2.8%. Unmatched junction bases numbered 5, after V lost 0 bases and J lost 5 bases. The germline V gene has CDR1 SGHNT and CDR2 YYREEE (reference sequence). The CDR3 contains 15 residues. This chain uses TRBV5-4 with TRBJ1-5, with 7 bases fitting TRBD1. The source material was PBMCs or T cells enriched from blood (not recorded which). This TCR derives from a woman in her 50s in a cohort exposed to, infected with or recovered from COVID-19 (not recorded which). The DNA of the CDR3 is TGTGCCAGCAGCTTGGGGACAGGACAGGATCAGCCCCAGCATTTT. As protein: CASSLGTGQDQPQHF.